The 25 T cell receptor beta chains below come from one sample, sequenced in a study of CD8 T cells in ankylosing spondylitis. Study observations and caveats: Blood of patients with ankylosing spondylitis appeared to be characterized by a TCR beta motif of several highly homologous variants.

These receptors have no identified antigens. TCRdb called the 5' RACE reads again in MiXCR, with one record for every CDR3 protein. The table records fewer than 650,000 distinct CDR3 sequences, roughly an eighth of them present only once. The sample consisted of blood, either unsorted or a sorted T cell fraction (not recorded which). The source of these receptors is a male donor with ankylosing spondylitis.

This clonotype was counted at least ten times. The rearrangement joins TRBV3-1 to TRBJ1-2; TRBD1 aligns across 7 bases. With 4 bases clipped from V and 8 bases from J, the junction kept 4 bases outside the gene matches. Germline V gene lookup returns CDR1 LGHDT and CDR2 YNNKEL (reference sequence). The CDR3 consists of 12 residues. The CDR3 coding sequence is TGTGCCAGCAGCCGGGACAGTGGAGGCTACACCTTC. This gives the protein CASSRDSGGYTF.

This clonotype has a handful of counts. This chain connects TRBV15 to TRBJ1-2; 9 nucleotides agree with TRBD1. CDR3 length equals 16 residues. Trimming cost V 0 bases and J 4 bases; bases outside gene matches: 6. Germline V gene sequence: CDR1 LNHNV, CDR2 YYDKDF (reference sequence). In DNA form, the CDR3 reads TGTGCCACCAGCAGAGATCACAGGGGGCGCGGCTATGGCTACACCTTC. It yields the protein CATSRDHRGRGYGYTF.

This clonotype was observed a few times. The V and J genes are TRBV25-1 and TRBJ2-7, with D possibly TRBD1 on 5 matching bases. This CDR3 has 13 residues. CDR1 and CDR2 (germline): MGHDK, SYGVNS. The V end was cut by 2 bases, the J end by 5 bases, with 10 bases between. CDR3 sequence: CASSEGGADEQYF. The CDR3 DNA sequence: TGTGCCAGCAGTGAAGGTGGGGCCGACGAGCAGTACTTC.

The sample holds many counts of this clonotype. The rearrangement links TRBV27 to TRBJ1-2; D might be TRBD1 (6 bases). This CDR3 is built from 15 residues. V was cut by 4 bases and J by 6 bases, with 18 bases left in between. CDR1 is MNHEY, CDR2 SMNVEV, per germline (reference sequence). CDR3 residues: CASSSHLTGWHGYTF. The CDR3 DNA reads TGTGCCAGCAGTTCCCATCTTACAGGGTGGCATGGCTACACCTTC.

This clonotype has a count of ten or more. The chain joins TRBV13 to TRBJ2-1; 8 nucleotides align to TRBD2. Unmatched junction bases numbered 10, after V lost 3 bases and J lost 6 bases. The CDR3 covers 16 residues. Germline CDR1 and CDR2: PRHDT and FYEKMQ (reference sequence). CDR3 in amino acids: CASSFRGLELSNEQFF. In DNA, the CDR3 is TGTGCCAGCAGCTTCCGGGGACTAGAGCTTAGCAATGAGCAGTTCTTC.

This clonotype was counted only a few times. The V gene is TRBV7-9, the J gene TRBJ1-2; TRBD1 aligns across 10 bases. V shed 1 base, J shed 5 bases, and the junction held 7 bases outside the gene matches. Germline V gene lookup returns CDR1 SEHNR and CDR2 FQNEAQ (reference sequence). The CDR3 is made up of 16 amino acids. The CDR3 bases are TGTGCCAGCAGCTTAGACCGAGACAGGGGGCTTTATGGCTACACCTTC. Translation: CASSLDRDRGLYGYTF.

This clonotype was observed a handful of times. CDR3 sequence reads: CASSITRGFDTQYF. Written as DNA, the CDR3 is TGTGCCAGCAGCATAACCAGAGGTTTCGATACGCAGTATTTT. V gene TRBV9 combines with J gene TRBJ2-3, with D unclear. In germline, CDR1 is SGDLS, CDR2 YYNGEE. V was pared by 4 bases and J by 6 bases, with 15 bases between. The CDR3 covers 14 residues.

A note on this clonotype: Its ends do not fully match the called genes, so a read error is possible. The chain joins TRBV5-1 to TRBJ2-2; 7 positions match TRBD1. Germline loops: CDR1 SGHRS, CDR2 YFSETQ. This CDR3 has 16 amino acids. Here the CDR3 reads CASILAAGGRTGELFF. The CDR3 coding sequence is TGCGCCAGCATCTTGGCAGCAGGGGGAAGGACCGGGGAGCTGTTTTTT.

This clonotype was counted ten times or more. V gene TRBV7-9 combines with J gene TRBJ1-1; a possible D gene is TRBD1 (6 bases). This CDR3 contains 11 residues. In germline, CDR1 is SEHNR, CDR2 FQNEAQ (reference sequence). V lost 7 bases to trimming and J lost 8 bases, with 11 bases between them. The CDR3 DNA reads TGTGCCAGCACCGTAGGGACAGAAGCTTTCTTT. This gives the protein CASTVGTEAFF.

This clonotype was counted many times. This rearrangement joins TRBV12-3 or TRBV12-4 to TRBJ1-2, with 7 bases matching TRBD1. The junction had 8 bases not matched to a gene; V was cut back by 3 bases and J by 4 bases. The CDR3 length is 15 residues. CDR3 loop: CASSFGQGGGYGYTF. DNA for the CDR3: TGTGCCAGCAGTTTTGGCCAGGGGGGCGGCTATGGCTACACCTTC.

There are many counts of this clonotype. The chain employs TRBV10-3 and TRBJ2-3; 7 bases line up with TRBD1. CDR1 is ENHRY and CDR2 is SYGVKD in the germline V gene. V dropped 5 bases and J dropped 3; count of bases not matched to a gene: 11. CDR3 length equals 16 residues. CDR3 sequence (DNA): TGTGCCATCAGTTCACCACAGGGGAAACTGACAGATACGCAGTATTTT. This gives the protein CAISSPQGKLTDTQYF.

The chain is built from TRBV10-1 and TRBJ2-1; D is perhaps TRBD2 (6 bases). CDR3 length equals 14 residues. Deletions cut 6 bases from V and 6 bases from J, with 15 bases between. Germline V gives CDR1 WNHNN, CDR2 SYGVQD (reference sequence). The CDR3 bases are TGCGCCAGCAGCAGGGACTCCGGTTCCAATGAGCAGTTCTTC. It translates to CASSRDSGSNEQFF.

This sequence joins TRBV15 and TRBJ2-1, with unresolved D. The CDR3 has 15 residues. Trimming left V 0 bases short and J 3 bases short, with 9 bases between. The germline gives CDR1 LNHNV, CDR2 YYDKDF (reference sequence). CDR3 region: CATSRDRAGYNEQFF. The DNA for the CDR3 is TGTGCCACCAGCAGAGATCGGGCAGGCTACAATGAGCAGTTCTTC. The entire variable domain, with the rest obtained from reference TRBV15 and TRBJ2-1, is as follows: DAMVIQNPRYQVTQFGKPVTLSCSQTLNHNVMYWYQQKSSQAPKLLFHYYDKDFNNEADTPDNFQSRRPNTSFCFLDIRSPGLGDTAMYLCATSRDRAGYNEQFFGPGTRLTVL.

This clonotype showed up just a few times. V is TRBV20-1 and J is TRBJ2-2; D is unclear. Germline CDR1 reads DFQATT; CDR2 reads SNEGSKA (reference sequence). The V end lost 0 bases, the J end lost 7 bases, and 12 bases lay between the germline ends. CDR3 length equals 14 residues. CDR3 bases: TGCAGTGCTAGAGATCCCCTACGGGTCGGGGAGCTGTTTTTT. Protein product: CSARDPLRVGELFF.

The CDR3: CASSFFGTGGTQYF. As DNA, the CDR3 is TGTGCCAGCAGTTTTTTCGGCACGGGAGGGACCCAGTACTTC. The V gene is TRBV12-3 or TRBV12-4, the J gene TRBJ2-5; 7 bases are shared with TRBD2. CDR3 length: 14 amino acids. J lost 7 bases, V lost 3 bases, and 8 bases had no gene match.

This clonotype has at least ten counts. The rearrangement links TRBV4-1 to TRBJ2-4; 14 nucleotides agree with TRBD2. V was pared by 4 bases and J by 0 bases, with 11 bases of the junction left unmatched. Germline CDR1 MGHRA, CDR2 YSYEKL. The CDR3 contains 20 residues. The CDR3, as DNA: TGCGCCAGCAGCCGAAACAGGGGACTAGCGGGAGAACTAGCCAAAAACATTCAGTACTTC. Translated: CASSRNRGLAGELAKNIQYF.

The rearrangement uses TRBV24-1 and TRBJ2-2; 8 bases line up with TRBD1. V lost 4 bases to trimming and J lost 1 base; unmatched junction nucleotides: 4. This CDR3 is built from 16 residues. The germline V gene has CDR1 KGHDR and CDR2 SFDVKD. CDR3 sequence (DNA): TGTGCCACCAGTGAGCAGGGGGCGAAGAACACCGGGGAGCTGTTTTTT. It is translated as CATSEQGAKNTGELFF.

This chain uses TRBV10-3 with TRBJ1-5; 8 nucleotides align to TRBD1. V lost 0 bases to trimming and J lost 1 base; unmatched junction nucleotides: 2. The CDR3 loop spans 16 amino acids. The germline gives CDR1 ENHRY, CDR2 SYGVKD. CDR3 in amino acids: CAISESTGVSNQPQHF. CDR3 nucleotides: TGTGCCATCAGTGAGTCGACAGGGGTAAGCAATCAGCCCCAGCATTTT.

This clonotype was seen many times. CDR3 nucleotide sequence: TGTGCCAGCAGCCCGGGACAGGGGGGCAATGAGCAGTTCTTC. It encodes CASSPGQGGNEQFF. J is TRBJ2-1 and V is TRBV7-2; TRBD1 agrees at 11 bases. Germline loops: CDR1 SGHTA, CDR2 FQGNSA. The CDR3 has 14 amino acids. Losses at the gene ends were 5 bases for V and 6 bases for J; bases not matched to a gene: 3.

This chain joins TRBV11-2 and TRBJ2-6, with 10 bases identical to TRBD1. The CDR3 is 20 residues long. Germline V gives CDR1 SGHAT, CDR2 FQNNGV. V lost 4 bases and J lost 1; bases outside the gene matches: 13. DNA of the CDR3: TGTGCCAGCAGCTCCCGACAGGGGGCACGAGATCTATCTGGGGCCAACGTCCTGACTTTC. Amino acid sequence: CASSSRQGARDLSGANVLTF. Complete variable domain (other parts from reference TRBV11-2 and TRBJ2-6): EAGVAQSPRYKIIEKRQSVAFWCNPISGHATLYWYQQILGQGPKLLIQFQNNGVVDDSQLPKDRFSAERLKGVDSTLKIQPAKLEDSAVYLCASSSRQGARDLSGANVLTFGAGSRLTVL.

This clonotype was counted a few times. The chain recombines TRBV6-2 or TRBV6-3 with TRBJ2-7, with D perhaps TRBD2 (5 bases). CDR3 size: 13 residues. V lost 4 bases to trimming and J lost 2 bases, with 9 bases between them. The germline CDR1 and CDR2 sequences are MNHEY and SVGEGT. In DNA, the CDR3 is TGTGCCAGCAGTTTCAGGACTCCCTACGAGCAGTACGTC. Protein product: CASSFRTPYEQYV.

The V and J genes are TRBV29-1 and TRBJ2-2; a possible D gene is TRBD1 (6 bases). The CDR3 spans 13 residues. CDR1 and CDR2 from the germline V gene are SQVTM and ANQGSEA. V lost 5 bases, J lost 2 bases, and 9 bases lay in between. The CDR3 is CSVMDSNTGELFF. CDR3 nucleotide sequence: TGCAGCGTTATGGACAGCAACACCGGGGAGCTGTTTTTT.

The genes are TRBV7-8 and TRBJ2-1; either TRBD1 or TRBD2 may supply D (6 bases each). Looked up from germline, CDR1 is SGHVS and CDR2 is FQNEAQ. V was trimmed by 5 bases and J by 12 bases, leaving 14 bases between them. This CDR3 has 12 residues. CDR3: CASSPNGGGQFF. The DNA of the CDR3 is TGTGCCAGCAGCCCGAACGGAGGGGGGCAGTTCTTC.

Many counts were recorded for this clonotype. The rearrangement uses TRBV14 and TRBJ1-2; D gene unclear. The CDR3 has 13 residues. Deletions cut 1 base from V and 4 bases from J, with 7 bases between. Germline CDR1 reads SGHDN; CDR2 reads FVKESK. The CDR3, as DNA: TGTGCCAGCAGCCAAGGGAGTGGCTATGGCTACACCTTC. Amino acid sequence: CASSQGSGYGYTF.

V is TRBV5-1 and J is TRBJ1-1; TRBD1 agrees at 9 bases. Germline-derived CDR1 and CDR2 are SGHRS and YFSETQ. The CDR3 extends over 16 amino acids. The V gene end was trimmed by 4 bases and the J gene end by 2 bases; junction bases not matched to a gene: 9. The CDR3: CASSQGTGYANTEAFF. As DNA, the CDR3 is TGCGCCAGCAGCCAAGGGACAGGGTATGCTAACACTGAAGCTTTCTTT.